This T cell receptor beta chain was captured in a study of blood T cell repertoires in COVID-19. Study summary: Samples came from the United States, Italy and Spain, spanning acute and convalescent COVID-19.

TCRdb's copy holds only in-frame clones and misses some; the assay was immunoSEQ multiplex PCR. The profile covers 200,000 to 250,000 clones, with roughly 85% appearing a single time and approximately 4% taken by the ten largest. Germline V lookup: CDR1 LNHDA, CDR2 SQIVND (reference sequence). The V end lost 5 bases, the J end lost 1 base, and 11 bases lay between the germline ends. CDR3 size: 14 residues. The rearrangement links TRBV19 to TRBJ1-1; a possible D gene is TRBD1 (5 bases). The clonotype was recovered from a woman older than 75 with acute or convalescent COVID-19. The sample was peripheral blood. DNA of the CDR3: TGTGCCAGTAGTGGTTACAGGCAGAACACTGAAGCTTTCTTT. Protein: CASSGYRQNTEAFF.